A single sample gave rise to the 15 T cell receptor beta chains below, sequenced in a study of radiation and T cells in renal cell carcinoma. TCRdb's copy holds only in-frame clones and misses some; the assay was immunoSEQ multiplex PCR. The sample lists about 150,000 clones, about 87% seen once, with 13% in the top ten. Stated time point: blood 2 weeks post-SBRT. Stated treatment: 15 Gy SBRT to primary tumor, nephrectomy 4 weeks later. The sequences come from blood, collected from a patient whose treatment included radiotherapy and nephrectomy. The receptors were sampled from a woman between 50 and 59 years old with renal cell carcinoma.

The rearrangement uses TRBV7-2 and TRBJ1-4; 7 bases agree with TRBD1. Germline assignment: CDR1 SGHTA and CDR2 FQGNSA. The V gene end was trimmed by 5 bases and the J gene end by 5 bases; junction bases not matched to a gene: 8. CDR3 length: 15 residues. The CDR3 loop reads CASSQQTGQNEKLFF. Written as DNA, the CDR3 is TGTGCCAGCAGCCAACAGACAGGGCAAAATGAAAAACTGTTTTTT.

CDR3 in DNA: TGTGCCAGCAGCTTAGCGGGGCCCTACTCTGGGGCCAACGTCCTGACTTTC. This gives the protein CASSLAGPYSGANVLTF. The chain uses TRBV7-9 and TRBJ2-6, with a tentative D call TRBD1 (5 bases). The germline V gene encodes CDR1 SEHNR and CDR2 FQNEAQ (reference sequence). Trimming removed 0 bases from V and 0 bases from J, with 9 bases in between. The CDR3 spans 17 residues.

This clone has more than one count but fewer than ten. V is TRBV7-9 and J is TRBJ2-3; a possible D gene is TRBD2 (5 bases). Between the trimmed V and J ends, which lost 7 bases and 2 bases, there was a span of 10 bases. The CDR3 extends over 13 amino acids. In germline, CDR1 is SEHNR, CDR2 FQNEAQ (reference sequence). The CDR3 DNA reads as TGTGCCAGCATGGCCGGGAACACAGATACGCAGTATTTT. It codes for CASMAGNTDTQYF.

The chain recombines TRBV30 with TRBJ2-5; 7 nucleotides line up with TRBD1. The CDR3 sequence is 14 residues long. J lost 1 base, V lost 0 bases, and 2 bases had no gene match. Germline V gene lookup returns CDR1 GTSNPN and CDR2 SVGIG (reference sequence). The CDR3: CAWSVGTAQETQYF. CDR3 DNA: TGTGCCTGGAGTGTAGGGACAGCCCAAGAGACCCAGTACTTC.

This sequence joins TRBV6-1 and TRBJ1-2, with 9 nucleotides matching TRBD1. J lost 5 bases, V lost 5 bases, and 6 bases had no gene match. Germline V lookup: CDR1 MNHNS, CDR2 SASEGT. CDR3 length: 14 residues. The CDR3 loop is CASSPTGQGYGYTF. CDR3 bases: TGTGCCAGCAGTCCCACGGGACAGGGATATGGCTACACCTTC.

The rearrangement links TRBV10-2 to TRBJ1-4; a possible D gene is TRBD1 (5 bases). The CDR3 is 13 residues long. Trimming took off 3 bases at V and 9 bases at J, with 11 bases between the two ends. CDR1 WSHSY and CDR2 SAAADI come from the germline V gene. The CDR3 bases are TGCGCCAGCAGTGACCAGGGTAGGAAAAAACTGTTTTTT. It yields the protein CASSDQGRKKLFF.

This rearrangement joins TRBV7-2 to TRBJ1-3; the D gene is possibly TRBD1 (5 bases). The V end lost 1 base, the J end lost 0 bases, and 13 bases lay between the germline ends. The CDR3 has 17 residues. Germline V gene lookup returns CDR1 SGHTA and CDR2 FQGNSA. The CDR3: CASSLEGTASSGNTIYF. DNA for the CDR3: TGTGCCAGCAGCTTAGAGGGGACGGCCAGCTCTGGAAACACCATATATTTT.

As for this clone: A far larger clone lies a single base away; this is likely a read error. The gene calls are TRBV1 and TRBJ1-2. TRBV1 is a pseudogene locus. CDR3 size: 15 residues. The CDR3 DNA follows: TGCACCAGCAGCCAAGGTCGGGGGGGAACCTATGGCTACACCTTC. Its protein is CTSSQGRGGTYGYTF.

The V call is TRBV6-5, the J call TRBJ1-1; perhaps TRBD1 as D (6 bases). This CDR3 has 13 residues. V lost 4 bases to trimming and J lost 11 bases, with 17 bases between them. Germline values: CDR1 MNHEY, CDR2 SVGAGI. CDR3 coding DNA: TGTGCCAGCAGTTCCCTCACAGGGCGGCTGGCTTTCTTT. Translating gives CASSSLTGRLAFF.

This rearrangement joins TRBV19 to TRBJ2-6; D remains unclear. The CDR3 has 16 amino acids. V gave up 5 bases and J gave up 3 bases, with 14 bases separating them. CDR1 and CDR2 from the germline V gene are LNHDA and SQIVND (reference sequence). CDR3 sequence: CASSSSAGRGANVLTF. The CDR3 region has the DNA TGTGCCAGTAGTTCGTCCGCCGGGCGTGGGGCCAACGTCCTGACTTTC.

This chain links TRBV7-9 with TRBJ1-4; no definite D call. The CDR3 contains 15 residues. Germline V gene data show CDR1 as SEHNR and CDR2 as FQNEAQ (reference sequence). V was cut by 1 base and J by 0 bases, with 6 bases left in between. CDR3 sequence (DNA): TGTGCCAGCAGCTTAGAGGCAACAACTAATGAAAAACTGTTTTTT. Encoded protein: CASSLEATTNEKLFF.

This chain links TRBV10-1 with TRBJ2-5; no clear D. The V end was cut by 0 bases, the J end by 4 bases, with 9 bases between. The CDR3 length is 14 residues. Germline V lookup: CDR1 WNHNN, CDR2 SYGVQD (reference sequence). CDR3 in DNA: TGCGCCAGCAGTGAGTCAGGCCGCGGAGAGACCCAGTACTTC. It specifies CASSESGRGETQYF.

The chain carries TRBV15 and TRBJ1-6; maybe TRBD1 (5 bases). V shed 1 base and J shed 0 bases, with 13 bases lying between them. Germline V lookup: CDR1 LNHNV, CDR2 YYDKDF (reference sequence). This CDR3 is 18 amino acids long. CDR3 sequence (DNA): TGTGCCACCAGCAGAGGTGCGGGGGGAGGCTCCTATAATTCACCCCTCCACTTT. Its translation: CATSRGAGGGSYNSPLHF. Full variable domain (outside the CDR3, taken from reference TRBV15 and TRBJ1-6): DAMVIQNPRYQVTQFGKPVTLSCSQTLNHNVMYWYQQKSSQAPKLLFHYYDKDFNNEADTPDNFQSRRPNTSFCFLDIRSPGLGDTAMYLCATSRGAGGGSYNSPLHFGNGTRLTVT.

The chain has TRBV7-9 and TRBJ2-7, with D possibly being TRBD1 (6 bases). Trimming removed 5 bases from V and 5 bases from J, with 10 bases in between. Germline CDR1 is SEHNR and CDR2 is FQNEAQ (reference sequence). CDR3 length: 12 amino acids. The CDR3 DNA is TGTGCCAGCAGCCAGGGGTTGGACGAGCAGTACTTC. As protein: CASSQGLDEQYF.

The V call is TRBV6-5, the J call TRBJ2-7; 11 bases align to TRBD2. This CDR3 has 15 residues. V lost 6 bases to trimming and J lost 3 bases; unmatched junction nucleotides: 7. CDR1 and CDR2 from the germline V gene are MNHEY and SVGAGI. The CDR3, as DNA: TGTGCCAGCAGACAGACTAGCGGGAAAGACTACGAGCAGTACTTC. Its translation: CASRQTSGKDYEQYF.